The entry below gives a single T cell receptor (beta chain) sequence along with its context. This specimen belongs to a study of blood T cell repertoires in COVID-19. The overall study: The origin of the acute and convalescent COVID-19 samples was the United States, Italy and Spain. PBMCs, B-cell-depleted T cells, or T cells provided the cDNA or gDNA that made up the material.

Authors' analysis steps: Amplified reference gene primers provided the basis for estimating nucleated cell counts. The data were produced by immunoSEQ multiplex PCR, yet TCRdb's version contains in-frame clones alone and is incomplete. V, J and clone size reflect that table, while D and trimming were determined from the DNA. The table has over 200,000 clones, 92% seen once; the top ten hold around 1.2%. CDR3 length equals 13 residues. With 5 bases removed from V and 9 bases from J, the gap between germline ends came to 16 bases. The germline V gene encodes CDR1 MDHEN and CDR2 SYDVKM. V is TRBV28 and J is TRBJ1-1, with D maybe TRBD1 (6 bases). This TCR came from a young man with acute or convalescent COVID-19. Sample: peripheral blood. The CDR3 DNA sequence: TGTGCCAGCAGTGGGGGACATCTAACTAAAGCTTTCTTT. Translating gives CASSGGHLTKAFF.